These T cell receptor beta chains were read from a single sample in a study of OX40 agonist ivuxolimab in advanced cancers. Sequenced by immunoSEQ multiplex PCR; TCRdb stores in-frame clones only, minus some. The repertoire has about 58,000 clones, approximately 88% of them found once; the top ten carry approximately 3.5%. Specimen: CD4+ or CD8+ T cells sorted from blood, collected in a trial of the OX40 agonist ivuxolimab. The receptors stem from an adult with an advanced solid tumor such as melanoma, head and neck, liver or kidney cancer. The CDR3 runs from the conserved cysteine through the conserved F or W. D genes are given only for firm matches. Expanded clones are given a class, and other clones once, few, many or no size at all.

d_call clone_size j_call v_call cdr3_nt cdr3_aa
NA NA TRBJ2-5 TRBV7-6 TGTGCCAGCAAACCAACCCAGGGAAAAGAGACCCAGTACTTC CASKPTQGKETQYF
NA NA TRBJ1-4 TRBV10-3 TGTGCCATCAGTGAGTACCCGGGACCAACTAATGAAAAACTGTTTTTT CAISEYPGPTNEKLFF
TRBD1 NA TRBJ2-3 TRBV6-1 TGTGCCAGCAGGGTGACAGGGGGCACAGATACGCAGTATTTT CASRVTGGTDTQYF
NA NA TRBJ1-1 TRBV5-6 TGTGCCAGCAGCGCGGGGGCGAACACTGAAGCTTTCTTT CASSAGANTEAFF
TRBD1 NA TRBJ2-5 TRBV18 TGTGCCAGCTCAGAGGACAGGGAAGAGACCCAGTACTTC CASSEDREETQYF
TRBD1 NA TRBJ2-5 TRBV19 TGTGCCAGTAGTTCCCCGGGACAGGGGGATCGAGAGACCCAGTACTTC CASSSPGQGDRETQYF
NA NA TRBJ1-3 TRBV13 TGTGCCAGCAGCTTAGGATCAGGAGGCAGGGCTAATGGAAACACCATATATTTT CASSLGSGGRANGNTIYF
NA NA TRBJ2-3 TRBV15 TGTGCCGCGTCACCCGGGGGAGCGGAGGGGGGAACAGATACGCAGTATTTT CAASPGGAEGGTDTQYF
NA NA TRBJ2-2 TRBV18 TGTGCCAGCCGCGGGACCGGGACCGGGGAGCTGTTTTTT CASRGTGTGELFF
NA NA TRBJ1-4 TRBV14 TGTGCCAGCAGCCTGCAGGTTGGGATGGCGGAACTGTTTTTT CASSLQVGMAELFF
TRBD1 NA TRBJ2-3 TRBV29-1 TGCAGCGTTGAGAAGGGGGCTGTGACAGATACGCAGTATTTT CSVEKGAVTDTQYF
NA NA TRBJ2-7 TRBV18 TGTGCCAGCTCACCAGGGGAAGGACCCTACGAGCAGTACTTC CASSPGEGPYEQYF
NA NA TRBJ2-5 TRBV11-2 TGTGCCAGCAGCTTCAGCCAGTGGGGAGAGACCCAGTACTTC CASSFSQWGETQYF
NA NA TRBJ2-7 TRBV20-1 TGCAGTGCCTCCAATTACGAGCAGTACTTC CSASNYEQYF
NA NA TRBJ2-7 TRBV18 TGTGCCAGCTCACCACTTCCCTCCTACGAGCAGTACTTC CASSPLPSYEQYF
NA NA TRBJ2-1 TRBV15 TGTGCCACCAGCATGGCGGGATCCTACAATGAGCAGTTCTTC CATSMAGSYNEQFF
TRBD2 NA TRBJ2-2 TRBV28 TGTGCCAGCAGTTCCTTAAGCGGGAGTTCTTCCGGGGAGCTGTTTTTT CASSSLSGSSSGELFF
TRBD2 once TRBJ2-2 TRBV10-2 TGCGCCAGCCAGCCTAGCGGGAGAAGGGGGGAGCTGTTTTTT CASQPSGRRGELFF
TRBD2 NA TRBJ2-2 TRBV11-2 TGTGCCAGCAGCCTCAGGCTAGCGGTCTCAGACAACACCGGGGAGCTGTTTTTT CASSLRLAVSDNTGELFF
NA NA TRBJ2-5 TRBV6-1 TGTGCCAGCATAGAGATAGAGACCCAGTACTTC CASIEIETQYF
NA NA TRBJ2-2 TRBV2 TGTGCCAGCAGTGAAGAGGGCGGGCCCGCGAACACCGGGGAGCTGTTTTTT CASSEEGGPANTGELFF
NA NA TRBJ1-5 TRBV19 TGTGCCAGTAGTATATTGGGCAATCAGCCCCAGCATTTT CASSILGNQPQHF
NA NA TRBJ2-7 TRBV29-1 TGCAGCGTTCTTACTGCCAGGGCCCCCCCCTACGAGCAGTACTTC CSVLTARAPPYEQYF
TRBD1 NA TRBJ2-4 TRBV11-2 TGTGCCAGCAGCTCCGGACAGGGGGTCGGCATTCAGTACTTC CASSSGQGVGIQYF
NA few TRBJ2-3 TRBV7-3 TGTGCCAGCAGTTCGGGGCTAGACCTCACAGATACGCAGTATTTT CASSSGLDLTDTQYF
NA NA TRBJ1-3 TRBV11-2 TGTGCCAGCAGTAAGGACATGTTCTTAAACACCATATATTTT CASSKDMFLNTIYF
NA NA TRBJ2-7 TRBV7-9 TGTGCCAGCAGCTTAGCGCCACAGGGTTACGAGCAGTACTTC CASSLAPQGYEQYF
NA NA TRBJ2-1 TRBV10-2 TGCGCCAGCAGTGCGGCGTTCAATGAGCAGTTCTTC CASSAAFNEQFF
TRBD1 NA TRBJ2-1 TRBV28 TGTGCCAGCAGCTCATCCGGGACAGGGGACTACAATGAGCAGTTCTTC CASSSSGTGDYNEQFF
TRBD1 NA TRBJ2-7 TRBV30 TGTGCCTGGGGGACAGGGGGTGGAAACGAGCAGTACTTC CAWGTGGGNEQYF
TRBD1 NA TRBJ2-3 TRBV7-8 TGTGCCAGCAGCTTATTGGGGCAGGGGGCTGGAGCAGATACGCAGTATTTT CASSLLGQGAGADTQYF
TRBD2 NA TRBJ2-1 TRBV7-9 TGTGCCAGCAGCTTAGATACTAGCGGGGGGGATGAGCAGTTCTTC CASSLDTSGGDEQFF
NA NA TRBJ1-1 TRBV29-1 TGCAGCGTTCAGCGGGGGAACACTGAAGCTTTCTTT CSVQRGNTEAFF
NA once TRBJ1-3 TRBV5-6 TGTGCCAGCGGCCGAGGGCGAAACACCATATATTTT CASGRGRNTIYF
TRBD1 NA TRBJ2-3 TRBV5-1 TGCGCCAGCAGCTTGGCCATTACGGGACAGGGAAGGGCAGATACGCAGTATTTT CASSLAITGQGRADTQYF
TRBD1 NA TRBJ2-7 TRBV30 TGTGCCTGGAGTCCCTGGCCCCGCGGGACAGGGGGCTACGAGCAGTACTTC CAWSPWPRGTGGYEQYF
TRBD1 few TRBJ2-2 TRBV2 TGTGCCAGCAGTGGACAGGGGACGACCGGGGAGCTGTTTTTT CASSGQGTTGELFF
NA NA TRBJ2-2 TRBV5-1 TGCGCCAGCAGCTTGGGACCGTCGAGCACCGGGGAGCTGTTTTTT CASSLGPSSTGELFF
TRBD1 once TRBJ1-1 TRBV13 TGTGCCAGCAGCTACAAGGGGGCGCCGGACACTGAAGCTTTCTTT CASSYKGAPDTEAFF
NA NA TRBJ2-1 TRBV29-1 TGCAGCGTCCGATCAGGGGGGCTTAGCAATGAGCAGTTCTTC CSVRSGGLSNEQFF
TRBD1 NA TRBJ1-2 TRBV28 TGTGCCAGTAAGGGACAGGGAGTTGGCTACACCTTC CASKGQGVGYTF
NA NA TRBJ2-5 TRBV18 TGTGCCAGCTCACCACCCGGACAGGCCGGAGGGGAGACCCAGTACTTC CASSPPGQAGGETQYF
NA NA TRBJ2-1 TRBV9 TGTGCCAGCAGCGCGTGGGTAGGCAATGAGCAGTTCTTC CASSAWVGNEQFF
TRBD1 NA TRBJ2-7 TRBV11-3 TGTGCCAGCAGCCCACGACAGGGGGCTTATCCTACCTACGAGCAGTACTTC CASSPRQGAYPTYEQYF
NA NA TRBJ2-1 TRBV29-1 TGCAGCGCGTCGGGGACGGGCTACAATGAGCAGTTCTTC CSASGTGYNEQFF
NA NA TRBJ2-2 TRBV11-1 TGTGCCAGCAGCTTAGTCGGAGGGGGCATCGGGGAGCTGTTTTTT CASSLVGGGIGELFF
NA NA TRBJ2-1 TRBV25-1 TGTGCCAGCAGTGAACGGGGGAGCCCCTACAATGAGCAGTTCTTC CASSERGSPYNEQFF
TRBD2 once TRBJ2-1 TRBV6-6 TGTGCCAGCAGCGCCGGGACTAGCCACAATGAGCAGTTCTTC CASSAGTSHNEQFF
NA few TRBJ2-5 TRBV5-6 TGTGCCAGCAGACTCCAGGCCTCGTACCAAGAGACCCAGTACTTC CASRLQASYQETQYF